This T cell receptor beta chain was documented in a study of blood T cell repertoires in COVID-19. Study information: Samples taken during acute and convalescent COVID-19 were collected in the United States, Italy and Spain. T cells, B-cell-depleted T cells, or PBMCs provided the cDNA or gDNA that served as material.

The V segment lost 9 bases and the J segment 3 bases; nucleotides outside the gene matches: 14. The CDR3 is made up of 15 amino acids. In germline, CDR1 is MNHEY, CDR2 SVGAGI. This clone is a singleton in its sample. Authors' analysis steps: How many nucleated cells were present was estimated from reference gene primer amplification. Produced via immunoSEQ multiplex PCR; TCRdb's table is partial and in-frame only. V and J calls and clone size are as listed in that table; D and trimming were resolved from the DNA. The sample lists about 280,000 clones, about 86% occurring once. V is TRBV6-5 and J is TRBJ2-7; TRBD2 aligns across 7 bases. The sequenced sample consisted of peripheral blood. The TCR was taken from a woman aged 65 to 85 with COVID-19, enrolled during active disease. For the CDR3, the DNA is TGTGCCAGTTGGGGTGTCGGGGGGATGGGCTACGAGCAGTACTTC. Its protein product is CASWGVGGMGYEQYF.